This TCR beta chain was retrieved from a study of patients and donors after allogeneic stem cell transplantation. This clonotype was recorded at least ten times. TCRdb called the RT-PCR reads again in MiXCR, with one record for every CDR3 protein. This table has about 87,000 distinct CDR3 sequences, around 5% appearing once. Per germline, CDR1 SGHRS and CDR2 YFSETQ. This CDR3 has 16 residues. The V end lost 3 bases, the J end lost 2 bases, and 18 bases lay between the germline ends. The receptor was derived from a human donor who was either an allogeneic HSCT recipient or a stem cell or donor lymphocyte infusion donor (not recorded which). It is not recorded whose cells these are; they may come from a transplant donor. Material for sequencing was blood, either unsorted or a sorted T cell fraction (not recorded which). The rearrangement joins TRBV5-1 to TRBJ2-7, with a possible D match to TRBD1 (6 bases). CDR3 bases: TGCGCCAGCAGCTGGTCGACAGGCCCCTCCGCCTACGAGCAGTACTTC. Protein product: CASSWSTGPSAYEQYF.